Listed below are T cell receptor beta chains from one sample, sequenced in a study of CD8+CD57+ T cells in acquired aplastic anemia. Using its own MiXCR run on the reads, TCRdb lists one record per CDR3 protein. The sample consists of hundreds of thousands of distinct CDR3 sequences, 25% to 40% of them appearing once. Sequencing was carried out using sorted CD4+, CD8+, or CD8+CD57+ T cells (not recorded which) from PBMCs. Receptor source: a human donor with aplastic anemia. Each CDR3 is given with its conserved first and last residue. D genes are given only for firm matches. Some rows have no size entry. The others give once, few or many, or a class for an expanded clone.

J gene: TRBJ1-6; clone size: few; D gene: -; V gene: TRBV6-1; CDR3 DNA: TGTGCCAGCAGTGAAACAGACGGTTCACCCCTCCACTTT; CDR3 protein: CASSETDGSPLHF
J gene: TRBJ2-7; clone size: few; D gene: TRBD2; V gene: TRBV5-5; CDR3 DNA: TGTGCCAGCAGCTTGGCCGGGAGGGTCGCCTACGAGCAGTACTTC; CDR3 protein: CASSLAGRVAYEQYF
J gene: TRBJ1-2; clone size: few; D gene: -; V gene: TRBV29-1; CDR3 DNA: TGCAGCGTTGACTCGGGGTATGGCTACACCTTC; CDR3 protein: CSVDSGYGYTF
J gene: TRBJ1-1; clone size: -; D gene: -; V gene: TRBV4-1; CDR3 DNA: TGCGCCAGCAGCCATGGCTTTTTTTCGAGGGACACTGAAGCTTTCTTT; CDR3 protein: CASSHGFFSRDTEAFF
J gene: TRBJ2-7; clone size: many; D gene: TRBD1; V gene: TRBV7-3; CDR3 DNA: TGTGCCAGCAGCGACAGGGACCACGAGCAGTACTTC; CDR3 protein: CASSDRDHEQYF
J gene: TRBJ1-1; clone size: many; D gene: -; V gene: TRBV7-8; CDR3 DNA: TGTGCCAGCAGCTTAGCACTGAACACTGAAGCTTTCTTT; CDR3 protein: CASSLALNTEAFF
J gene: TRBJ2-7; clone size: -; D gene: -; V gene: TRBV7-2; CDR3 DNA: TGTGCCAGCAGGCCTCGGGACTACGAGCAGTACTTC; CDR3 protein: CASRPRDYEQYF
J gene: TRBJ2-1; clone size: -; D gene: TRBD2; V gene: TRBV12-3/TRBV12-4; CDR3 DNA: TGTGCCATCGGACTAGCGGGGGGTGACAATGAGCAGTTCTTC; CDR3 protein: CAIGLAGGDNEQFF
J gene: TRBJ1-2; clone size: -; D gene: TRBD1; V gene: TRBV27; CDR3 DNA: TGTGCCAGCAGTTGGGGACAGTCTAACTATGGCTACACCTTC; CDR3 protein: CASSWGQSNYGYTF
J gene: TRBJ1-4; clone size: -; D gene: TRBD1; V gene: TRBV29-1; CDR3 DNA: TGCAGCGTTTGGGACAGATTTAATGAAAAACTGTTTTTT; CDR3 protein: CSVWDRFNEKLFF
J gene: TRBJ1-1; clone size: -; D gene: -; V gene: TRBV7-2; CDR3 DNA: TGTGCCAGTTCCCGGAGCCCCACTGAAGCTTTCTTT; CDR3 protein: CASSRSPTEAFF
J gene: TRBJ1-1; clone size: many; D gene: -; V gene: TRBV20-1; CDR3 DNA: TGCAGTGCTAAGTGGACTGAAGCTTTCTTT; CDR3 protein: CSAKWTEAFF
J gene: TRBJ2-7; clone size: few; D gene: -; V gene: TRBV4-3; CDR3 DNA: TGCGCCAGCAGCCAAGTTCCTGACCCCTCCTACGAGCAGTACTTC; CDR3 protein: CASSQVPDPSYEQYF
J gene: TRBJ1-2; clone size: few; D gene: -; V gene: TRBV10-3; CDR3 DNA: TGTGCCAGCAGTGAAACGGGGGCGGAGGGCTACACCTTC; CDR3 protein: CASSETGAEGYTF
J gene: TRBJ2-7; clone size: many; D gene: -; V gene: TRBV5-1; CDR3 DNA: TGCGCCAGCAGCTCTAGGACAGACTCCTACGAGCAGTACTTC; CDR3 protein: CASSSRTDSYEQYF
J gene: TRBJ1-2; clone size: few; D gene: TRBD1; V gene: TRBV11-2; CDR3 DNA: TGTGCCAGCAGCTATCTCGACAGGGCCTATGGCTACACCTTC; CDR3 protein: CASSYLDRAYGYTF
J gene: TRBJ1-5; clone size: -; D gene: -; V gene: TRBV11-1; CDR3 DNA: TGTGCCAGCAGCTTCGTGGGACCCTGCCCCCCCGCTGGCATTTACCCCAATCAGCCCCAGCATTTT; CDR3 protein: CASSFVGPCPPAGIYPNQPQHF
J gene: TRBJ1-2; clone size: -; D gene: TRBD1; V gene: TRBV12-3/TRBV12-4; CDR3 DNA: TGTGCCAGCAGTTCCTCGCCGGGACAGGGGTATGGCTACACCTTC; CDR3 protein: CASSSSPGQGYGYTF
J gene: TRBJ2-2; clone size: -; D gene: -; V gene: TRBV7-3; CDR3 DNA: TGTGCCAGCAGCTTGCGGTTGGGGACGAACACCGGGGAGCTGTTTTTT; CDR3 protein: CASSLRLGTNTGELFF
J gene: TRBJ1-1; clone size: few; D gene: -; V gene: TRBV20-1; CDR3 DNA: TGCAGTGCTAGCCTGGGGGGGGCTTTCTTT; CDR3 protein: CSASLGGAFF
J gene: TRBJ1-2; clone size: -; D gene: TRBD1; V gene: TRBV5-1; CDR3 DNA: TGCGCCAGCAGCTTGGAGAACTCCGGGACAGGGAGAGATGGCTACACCTTC; CDR3 protein: CASSLENSGTGRDGYTF
J gene: TRBJ1-5; clone size: few; D gene: -; V gene: TRBV6-1; CDR3 DNA: TGTGCCAGCAGGGACAGTTATAGCAATCAGCCCCAGCATTTT; CDR3 protein: CASRDSYSNQPQHF
J gene: TRBJ1-5; clone size: many; D gene: -; V gene: TRBV2; CDR3 DNA: TGTGCCAGCAGTGGTGGAGGACACCAGCCCCAGCATTTT; CDR3 protein: CASSGGGHQPQHF
J gene: TRBJ2-7; clone size: many; D gene: -; V gene: TRBV4-3; CDR3 DNA: TGCGCCAGCAGCCAAGAAGGCAGGGGCTCCTACGAGCAGTACTTC; CDR3 protein: CASSQEGRGSYEQYF
J gene: TRBJ2-7; clone size: -; D gene: TRBD2; V gene: TRBV20-1; CDR3 DNA: TGCAGTGCTTCCCCGAGCGGGGGGGCGTCCGAGCAGTACTTC; CDR3 protein: CSASPSGGASEQYF
J gene: TRBJ1-5; clone size: -; D gene: -; V gene: TRBV6-5; CDR3 DNA: TGTGCCAGCAGTTACTCGAGTCAGCCCCAGCATTTT; CDR3 protein: CASSYSSQPQHF
J gene: TRBJ2-2; clone size: -; D gene: TRBD2; V gene: TRBV11-2; CDR3 DNA: TGTGCCAGCAGTCGGACTAGCGGGGGCCCTAACACCGGGGAGCTGTTTTTT; CDR3 protein: CASSRTSGGPNTGELFF
J gene: TRBJ2-7; clone size: many; D gene: -; V gene: TRBV7-9; CDR3 DNA: TGTGCCAGCAGCTTTGACAGGACGGTCTACGAGCAGTACTTC; CDR3 protein: CASSFDRTVYEQYF
J gene: TRBJ1-5; clone size: many; D gene: TRBD1; V gene: TRBV7-2; CDR3 DNA: TGTGCCAGCAGCTCATCCGGGACAGCAAATCAGCCCCAGCATTTT; CDR3 protein: CASSSSGTANQPQHF
J gene: TRBJ2-3; clone size: many; D gene: TRBD2; V gene: TRBV2; CDR3 DNA: TGTGCCAGCAGCGCCACTAGCGGGAGCACAGATACGCAGTATTTT; CDR3 protein: CASSATSGSTDTQYF
J gene: TRBJ1-1; clone size: few; D gene: TRBD1; V gene: TRBV15; CDR3 DNA: TGTGCCACCAGCCTGAGGAGGACAGGCCTAATGGACACTGAAGCTTTCTTT; CDR3 protein: CATSLRRTGLMDTEAFF
J gene: TRBJ1-2; clone size: -; D gene: TRBD1; V gene: TRBV20-1; CDR3 DNA: TGCAGTGCTAGAGAAAGGGACAGGGAGAGACGTAACTATGGCTACACCTTC; CDR3 protein: CSARERDRERRNYGYTF
J gene: TRBJ1-1; clone size: once; D gene: -; V gene: TRBV29-1; CDR3 DNA: TGCAGCGGGGTGGGGGGTCGCACTGAAGCTTTCTTT; CDR3 protein: CSGVGGRTEAFF
J gene: TRBJ2-4; clone size: few; D gene: TRBD1; V gene: TRBV11-2; CDR3 DNA: TGTGCCAGCAGCGGCCGGACAGGGAGCGCCAAAAACATTCAGTACTTC; CDR3 protein: CASSGRTGSAKNIQYF
J gene: TRBJ1-2; clone size: few; D gene: TRBD1; V gene: TRBV5-6; CDR3 DNA: TGTGCCAGCAGGGACCGACAGGGGGCTGACTATGGCTACACCTTC; CDR3 protein: CASRDRQGADYGYTF
J gene: TRBJ2-1; clone size: -; D gene: TRBD1; V gene: TRBV3-1; CDR3 DNA: TGTGCCAGCAGCCGACAGGGCGCAGGGAATGAGCAGTTCTTC; CDR3 protein: CASSRQGAGNEQFF
J gene: TRBJ2-2; clone size: -; D gene: TRBD2; V gene: TRBV2; CDR3 DNA: TGTGCCAGCAGTGAAGCCCGACTAGCGGGGGCCGGGGAGCTGTTTTTT; CDR3 protein: CASSEARLAGAGELFF